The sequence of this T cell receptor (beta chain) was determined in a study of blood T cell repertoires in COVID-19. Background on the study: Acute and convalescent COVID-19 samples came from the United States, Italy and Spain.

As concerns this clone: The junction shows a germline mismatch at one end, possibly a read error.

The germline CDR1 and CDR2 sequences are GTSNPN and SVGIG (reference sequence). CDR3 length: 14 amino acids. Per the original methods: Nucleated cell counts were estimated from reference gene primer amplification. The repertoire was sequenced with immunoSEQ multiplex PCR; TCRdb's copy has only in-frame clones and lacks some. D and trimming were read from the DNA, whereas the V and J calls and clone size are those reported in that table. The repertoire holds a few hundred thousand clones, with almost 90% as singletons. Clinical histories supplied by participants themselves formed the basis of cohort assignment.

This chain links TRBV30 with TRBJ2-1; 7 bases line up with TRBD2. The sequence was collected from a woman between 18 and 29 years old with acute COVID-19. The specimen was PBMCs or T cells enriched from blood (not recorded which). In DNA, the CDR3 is TGTGCCTGGGGTGTGGGGAGGGCCTTTGATGAGCAGTTCTTC. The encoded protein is CAWGVGRAFDEQFF.